This TCR beta chain was observed in a study of blood T cell repertoires in COVID-19. About the research overall: From the United States, Italy and Spain came samples of acute and convalescent COVID-19. Nucleic acid was either cDNA or gDNA, and it came from T cells, B-cell-depleted T cells, or PBMCs.

This table comes from immunoSEQ multiplex PCR, and its TCRdb copy is limited to in-frame clones, with some not included. The table lists about 250,000 clones, 65% to 90% of them singletons. CDR1 and CDR2 from the germline V gene are SGHRS and YFSETQ. The J segment lost 4 bases and the V segment lost 4 bases, leaving 7 bases of the junction unmatched. The CDR3 is 15 residues long. The sequenced sample was peripheral blood. The TCR comes from a man in his fifties or sixties with COVID-19, enrolled during active disease. This rearrangement joins TRBV5-1 to TRBJ2-7; 11 bases align to TRBD1. CDR3 coding DNA: TGCGCCAGCAGCAACGGACAGGGGGCAGTTTACGAGCAGTACTTC. Translating it yields CASSNGQGAVYEQYF.